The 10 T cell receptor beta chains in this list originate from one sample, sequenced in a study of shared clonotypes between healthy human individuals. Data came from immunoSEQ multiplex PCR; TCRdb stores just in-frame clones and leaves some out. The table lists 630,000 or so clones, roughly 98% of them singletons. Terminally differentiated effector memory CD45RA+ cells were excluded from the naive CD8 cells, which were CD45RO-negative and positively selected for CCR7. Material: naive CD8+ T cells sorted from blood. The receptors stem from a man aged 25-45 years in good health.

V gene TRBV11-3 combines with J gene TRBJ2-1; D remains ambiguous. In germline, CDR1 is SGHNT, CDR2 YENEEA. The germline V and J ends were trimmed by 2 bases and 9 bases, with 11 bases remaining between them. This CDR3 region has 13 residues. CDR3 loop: CASSLNSWGEQFF. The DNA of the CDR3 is TGTGCCAGCAGCTTAAATTCATGGGGTGAGCAGTTCTTC.

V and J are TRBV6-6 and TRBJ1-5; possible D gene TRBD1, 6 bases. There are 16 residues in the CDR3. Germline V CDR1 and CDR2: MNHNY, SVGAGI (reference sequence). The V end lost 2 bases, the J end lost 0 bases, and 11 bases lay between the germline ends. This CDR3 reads CASSYGQQYSNQPQHF. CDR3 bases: TGTGCCAGCAGTTACGGACAGCAATATAGCAATCAGCCCCAGCATTTT.

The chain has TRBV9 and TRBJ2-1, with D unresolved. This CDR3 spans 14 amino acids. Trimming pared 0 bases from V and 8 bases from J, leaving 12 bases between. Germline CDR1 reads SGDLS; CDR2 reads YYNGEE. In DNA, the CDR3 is TGTGCCAGCAGCGTAGCTGGTCTATCCGATGAGCAGTTCTTC. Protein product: CASSVAGLSDEQFF.

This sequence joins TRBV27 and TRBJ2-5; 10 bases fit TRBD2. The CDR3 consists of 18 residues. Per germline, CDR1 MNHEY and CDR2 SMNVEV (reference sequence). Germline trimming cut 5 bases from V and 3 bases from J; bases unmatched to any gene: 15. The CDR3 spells CASSPPRLAGAGEETQYF. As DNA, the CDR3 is TGTGCCAGCAGTCCCCCGAGGCTAGCGGGAGCTGGGGAAGAGACCCAGTACTTC.

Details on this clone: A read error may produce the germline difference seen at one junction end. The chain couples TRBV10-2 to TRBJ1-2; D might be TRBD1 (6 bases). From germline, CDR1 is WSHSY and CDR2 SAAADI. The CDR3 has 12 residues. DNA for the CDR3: TGCGCCAGCAGTGAGTCGCAAGTACAGGGAGACTTC. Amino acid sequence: CASSESQVQGDF.

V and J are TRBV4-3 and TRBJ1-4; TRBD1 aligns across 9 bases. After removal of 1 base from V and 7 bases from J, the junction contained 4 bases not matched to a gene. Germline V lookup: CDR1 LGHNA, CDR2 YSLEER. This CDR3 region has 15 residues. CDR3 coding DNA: TGCGCCAGCAGCCAAGGCACAGGGGGCGGTGAAAAACTGTTTTTT. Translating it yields CASSQGTGGGEKLFF.

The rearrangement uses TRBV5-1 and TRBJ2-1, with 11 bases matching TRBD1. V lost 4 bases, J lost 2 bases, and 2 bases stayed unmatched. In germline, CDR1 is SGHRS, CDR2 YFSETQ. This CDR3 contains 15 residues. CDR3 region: CASSEGQGAYNEQFF. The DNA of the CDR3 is TGCGCCAGCAGCGAGGGACAGGGGGCCTACAATGAGCAGTTCTTC.

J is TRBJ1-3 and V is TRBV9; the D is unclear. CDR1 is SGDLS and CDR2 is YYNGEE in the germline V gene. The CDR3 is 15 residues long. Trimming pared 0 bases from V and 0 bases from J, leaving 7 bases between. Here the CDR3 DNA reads TGTGCCAGCAGCGTAGGTGTGGACTCTGGAAACACCATATATTTT. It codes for CASSVGVDSGNTIYF.

CDR3 sequence: CASSLAWDTGELFF. CDR3 sequence (DNA): TGTGCCAGCAGCTTAGCGTGGGACACCGGGGAGCTGTTTTTT. The V and J genes are TRBV7-6 and TRBJ2-2; D unresolved. The germline V gene has CDR1 SGHVS and CDR2 FNYEAQ. Trimming pared 0 bases from V and 3 bases from J, leaving 5 bases between. The CDR3 contains 14 residues. The variable domain in full, with the rest retrieved from reference TRBV7-6 and TRBJ2-2, is GAGVSQSPRYKVTKRGQDVALRCDPISGHVSLYWYRQALGQGPEFLTYFNYEAQQDKSGLPNDRFSAERPEGSISTLTIQRTEQRDSAMYRCASSLAWDTGELFFGEGSRLTVL.

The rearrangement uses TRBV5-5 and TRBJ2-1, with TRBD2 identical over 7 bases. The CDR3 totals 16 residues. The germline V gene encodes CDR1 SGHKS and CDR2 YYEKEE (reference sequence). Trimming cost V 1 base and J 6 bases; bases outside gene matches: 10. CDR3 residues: CASSLWEGYATNEQFF. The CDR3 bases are TGTGCCAGCAGCTTGTGGGAGGGCTACGCTACCAATGAGCAGTTCTTC.